One and the same sample provided the 27 T cell receptor beta chains below, sequenced in a study of blood T cell repertoires in COVID-19. The method was immunoSEQ multiplex PCR; TCRdb's version includes in-frame clones alone and lacks a portion of them. Of about 270,000 clones in the sample, about nine tenths are singletons; the top ten hold about 2.3%. Source material: PBMCs or T cells enriched from blood (not recorded which). The origin of the receptors is a woman aged 40-49 years with acute COVID-19.

The V gene is TRBV18, the J gene TRBJ2-2, with a possible D match to TRBD2 (6 bases). The V end lost 6 bases, the J end lost 5 bases, and 10 bases lay between the germline ends. Germline V gene sequence: CDR1 KGHSH, CDR2 LQKENI. The CDR3 covers 13 residues. This CDR3 is CASSRGLTGELFF. The DNA for the CDR3 is TGTGCCAGCTCGCGGGGACTTACCGGGGAGCTGTTTTTT.

The V and J genes are TRBV27 and TRBJ2-5; TRBD2 agrees at 8 bases. V lost 8 bases to trimming and J lost 0 bases; unmatched junction nucleotides: 11. CDR1 is MNHEY and CDR2 is SMNVEV in the germline V gene (reference sequence). The CDR3 is made up of 16 amino acids. The CDR3 DNA reads TGTGCCAGCGCCCGGGGGGGGGTAGGCAACCAAGAGACCCAGTACTTC. This gives the protein CASARGGVGNQETQYF.

The CDR3 reads CASSEAHSFEAFF. The CDR3 DNA reads TGTGCCAGCAGTGAAGCGCACAGCTTTGAAGCTTTCTTT. The rearrangement joins TRBV2 to TRBJ1-1, with D unclear. Per germline, CDR1 SNHLY and CDR2 FYNNEI. The V gene lost 0 bases and the J gene lost 7 bases, with 9 bases spanning the gap. There are 13 residues in the CDR3.

This sequence joins TRBV18 and TRBJ2-7; TRBD2 agrees at 11 bases. The V and J ends lost 6 bases and 2 bases, in that order; junction bases with no gene match: 9. The CDR3 extends over 16 amino acids. Germline lookup yields CDR1 KGHSH and CDR2 LQKENI. CDR3 coding DNA: TGTGCCAGCTCCCCTATCACTAGCGGGAGTCCCTACGAGCAGTACTTC. Translating it yields CASSPITSGSPYEQYF.

This sequence joins TRBV19 and TRBJ2-3, with 7 nucleotides matching TRBD2. Germline CDR1 and CDR2: LNHDA and SQIVND (reference sequence). The trim removed 7 bases at V and 2 bases at J, leaving 6 bases unmatched. This CDR3 comprises 14 residues. DNA for the CDR3: TGTGCCAGTAAATGGAGCGGGGTCACAGATACGCAGTATTTT. Translated, it gives CASKWSGVTDTQYF.

This rearrangement joins TRBV30 to TRBJ2-1, with 10 bases fitting TRBD2. The CDR3 totals 16 residues. V was pared by 0 bases and J by 3 bases, with 5 bases of the junction left unmatched. The germline gives CDR1 GTSNPN, CDR2 SVGIG (reference sequence). CDR3 nucleotide sequence: TGTGCCTGGAGTGTATTGGTAGCGGGAGGCTACAATGAGCAGTTCTTC. It codes for CAWSVLVAGGYNEQFF.

CDR3 sequence reads: CASSQVGGSDEQYF. CDR3 bases: TGTGCCAGCAGCCAAGTCGGGGGATCCGACGAGCAGTACTTC. The chain recombines TRBV4-2 with TRBJ2-7; a weak D match, TRBD2 (6 bases). The V end lost 1 base, the J end lost 5 bases, and 12 bases lay between the germline ends. The CDR3 consists of 14 residues. Per germline, CDR1 LGHNA and CDR2 YNFKEQ.

The V gene is TRBV5-1, the J gene TRBJ2-2; no definite D call. The CDR3 loop spans 15 amino acids. V lost 4 bases to trimming and J lost 7 bases, with 17 bases between them. In germline, CDR1 is SGHRS, CDR2 YFSETQ. In DNA, the CDR3 is TGCGCCAGCAGCCCCGGATTGAGGTTGGACGGGGAGCTGTTTTTT. It specifies CASSPGLRLDGELFF.

V is TRBV30 and J is TRBJ1-1; 8 bases are a match to TRBD1. V gave up 1 base and J gave up 3 bases; unmatched junction bases: 10. This CDR3 spans 16 amino acids. Germline CDR1 and CDR2: GTSNPN and SVGIG (reference sequence). The CDR3 coding sequence is TGTGCCTGGAGTGGACGGACAGGGCAACGGGACACTGAAGCTTTCTTT. Its translation: CAWSGRTGQRDTEAFF.

This clone was counted a few times. The V gene is TRBV19, the J gene TRBJ1-1; TRBD1 aligns across 7 bases. CDR1 is LNHDA and CDR2 is SQIVND in the germline V gene (reference sequence). The CDR3 sequence is 18 residues long. Unmatched junction bases numbered 12, after V lost 2 bases and J lost 0 bases. CDR3 loop: CASSIRRGRTIMNTEAFF. The CDR3 DNA is TGTGCCAGTAGTATAAGGAGGGGGCGTACAATCATGAACACTGAAGCTTTCTTT.

J is TRBJ2-7 and V is TRBV28, with 10 bases that match TRBD1. The CDR3 extends over 14 amino acids. Per germline, CDR1 MDHEN and CDR2 SYDVKM. With 2 bases clipped from V and 5 bases from J, the junction kept 3 bases outside the gene matches. The CDR3 loop is CASSLGTGVNEQYF. CDR3 bases: TGTGCCAGCAGTTTAGGGACAGGGGTCAACGAGCAGTACTTC.

This clone was counted a single time. The chain employs TRBV2 and TRBJ1-2; D gene unclear. The CDR3 is 13 amino acids. CDR1 and CDR2 (germline): SNHLY, FYNNEI. V lost 7 bases to trimming and J lost 0 bases, with 9 bases between them. The CDR3, as DNA: TGTGCCAGCACCCGAGAAGCTAACTATGGCTACACCTTC. Encoded protein: CASTREANYGYTF.

This chain connects TRBV19 to TRBJ1-6; D may be TRBD1 (6 bases). The CDR3 covers 14 residues. Between the trimmed V and J ends, which lost 6 bases and 3 bases, there was a span of 9 bases. Germline lookup yields CDR1 LNHDA and CDR2 SQIVND (reference sequence). DNA of the CDR3: TGTGCCAGTAGCCCAGGGGTCTATAATTCACCCCTCCACTTT. Translated: CASSPGVYNSPLHF.

The rearrangement joins TRBV30 to TRBJ1-6; no definite D call. Trimming removed 5 bases at V and 6 bases at J, with 8 bases between. The CDR3 spans 12 residues. Germline V gene data show CDR1 as GTSNPN and CDR2 as SVGIG (reference sequence). CDR3 sequence reads: CAWRQFNSPLHF. CDR3 bases: TGTGCCTGGCGTCAGTTTAATTCACCCCTCCACTTT.

CDR3 sequence: CSARSSYEQYF. CDR3 nucleotide sequence: TGCAGTGCCCGGAGCTCCTACGAGCAGTACTTC. The rearrangement uses TRBV20-1 and TRBJ2-7; D is unresolved. With 6 bases removed from V and 0 bases from J, the gap between germline ends came to 6 bases. The CDR3 runs to 11 residues. Germline loops: CDR1 DFQATT, CDR2 SNEGSKA (reference sequence).

The V call is TRBV7-2, the J call TRBJ2-7; 8 bases are a match to TRBD1. V was pared by 3 bases and J by 4 bases, with 5 bases of the junction left unmatched. Germline-derived CDR1 and CDR2 are SGHTA and FQGNSA. The CDR3 has 14 residues. The CDR3 nucleotides are TGTGCCAGCAGCTTGAGACAGGGGCGGTACGAGCAGTACTTC. Translation gives CASSLRQGRYEQYF. The entire variable domain, with the rest obtained from reference TRBV7-2 and TRBJ2-7, is as follows: GAGVSQSPSNKVTEKGKDVELRCDPISGHTALYWYRQSLGQGLEFLIYFQGNSAPDKSGLPSDRFSAERTGGSVSTLTIQRTQQEDSAVYLCASSLRQGRYEQYFGPGTRLTVT.

The rearrangement joins TRBV29-1 to TRBJ2-7, with 7 positions matching TRBD2. There are 14 residues in the CDR3. Germline V CDR1 and CDR2: SQVTM, ANQGSEA. V trimming: 0 bases; J trimming: 4 bases; junction bases outside the gene matches: 6. CDR3 in amino acids: CSVEDSSGKYEQYF. CDR3 nucleotides: TGCAGCGTTGAAGATTCTAGCGGCAAATACGAGCAGTACTTC.

J is TRBJ1-2 and V is TRBV6-5; 7 nucleotides match TRBD1. The length of the CDR3 is 15 residues. CDR1 MNHEY and CDR2 SVGAGI come from the germline V gene. With V trimmed by 6 bases and J by 4 bases, 11 bases remained unmatched. The CDR3 nucleotides are TGTGCCAGCAGACCCACCGGGACAGCTCTCTATGGCTACACCTTC. It translates to CASRPTGTALYGYTF.

The CDR3 loop reads CASSSQGRINEQFF. CDR3 in DNA: TGTGCCAGCAGCTCACAGGGCAGGATCAATGAGCAGTTCTTC. J is TRBJ2-1 and V is TRBV7-2, with D tentatively TRBD1 (6 bases). V was pared by 4 bases and J by 6 bases, with 13 bases between. Per the germline V gene, CDR1 is SGHTA and CDR2 is FQGNSA. CDR3 size: 14 residues.

The chain combines TRBV28 with TRBJ2-7; D may be TRBD2 (5 bases). Per the germline V gene, CDR1 is MDHEN and CDR2 is SYDVKM. V shed 7 bases and J shed 3 bases, with 16 bases lying between them. CDR3 size: 14 residues. The CDR3 region has the DNA TGTGCCAGCACCCAAAGGGCGGGCCGCTACGAGCAGTACTTC. Amino acids: CASTQRAGRYEQYF.

The V and J genes are TRBV7-2 and TRBJ2-3; 8 bases line up with TRBD2. This CDR3 spans 13 amino acids. The germline gives CDR1 SGHTA, CDR2 FQGNSA. The CDR3 reads CATGTGGQVTQYF. For the CDR3, the DNA is TGTGCTACAGGAACGGGGGGGCAAGTTACGCAGTATTTT.

This clone has only one observation. The V call is TRBV2, the J call TRBJ1-2, with D tentatively TRBD1 (6 bases). In germline, CDR1 is SNHLY, CDR2 FYNNEI. The length of the CDR3 is 12 residues. V was trimmed by 5 bases and J by 5 bases, leaving 9 bases between them. The CDR3 is CASSRQEYGYTF. For the CDR3, the DNA is TGTGCCAGCAGTCGACAGGAGTATGGCTACACCTTC.

CDR3 protein: CASSTQPTSRGTEAFF. In DNA form, the CDR3 reads TGTGCCAGTAGTACCCAACCGACATCCCGGGGCACTGAAGCTTTCTTT. V is TRBV19 and J is TRBJ1-1; D unclear. V lost 4 bases, J lost 4 bases, and 19 bases lay in between. The CDR3 length is 16 residues. Germline loops: CDR1 LNHDA, CDR2 SQIVND (reference sequence).

V usage is TRBV6-5 and J usage is TRBJ2-7; D is unclear. Germline CDR1 MNHEY, CDR2 SVGAGI. V dropped 8 bases and J dropped 3 bases, with 5 bases sitting between them. The CDR3 is 10 amino acids. The CDR3 here is CASAHYEQYF. DNA for the CDR3: TGTGCCAGCGCGCACTACGAGCAGTACTTC.

The rearrangement links TRBV5-1 to TRBJ2-7, with TRBD1 as a possible D gene (6 bases). Germline assignment: CDR1 SGHRS and CDR2 YFSETQ. The CDR3 covers 12 residues. V was trimmed by 4 bases and J by 5 bases, leaving 10 bases between them. DNA of the CDR3: TGCGCCAGCAGCCAGGGGACCCACGAGCAGTACTTC. Residues: CASSQGTHEQYF.

This clone occurred a few times. The chain recombines TRBV9 with TRBJ1-6, with D possibly matching TRBD1 (5 bases). The length of the CDR3 is 13 residues. Deletions cut 0 bases from V and 9 bases from J, with 7 bases between. The germline V gene encodes CDR1 SGDLS and CDR2 YYNGEE. The CDR3 DNA sequence: TGTGCCAGCAGCGTAGGGGGCAGTTCACCCCTCCACTTT. This gives the protein CASSVGGSSPLHF.

This clone showed up just once. The CDR3 here is CASSKGQHSYEQYF. The CDR3 DNA sequence: TGTGCCAGCAGCAAGGGACAGCATTCCTACGAGCAGTACTTC. This chain links TRBV3-1 (or the pseudogene TRBV3-2) with TRBJ2-7, with 7 bases identical to TRBD1. This CDR3 has 14 residues. The ends lost 5 bases at V and 1 base at J; junction bases unmatched: 5. CDR1 LGHDT and CDR2 YNNKEL come from the germline V gene (reference sequence).